This TCR beta chain was documented in a study of shared clonotypes between healthy human individuals. The protocol was immunoSEQ multiplex PCR, while the TCRdb copy is restricted to in-frame clones and leaves out a portion. The sample comprises some 2,000,000 clones, about 95% of which are singletons, and 1.1% rests with the top ten. The CDR3 has 14 residues. The germline V gene has CDR1 SQVTM and CDR2 ANQGSEA. V trimming: 2 bases; J trimming: 4 bases; junction bases outside the gene matches: 4. Notes on this clone: Its antigen is still unknown.

Terminally differentiated effector memory CD45RA+ cells were excluded from the naive CD8 cells, which were CD45RO-negative and positively selected for CCR7. Healthy HIV-negative adults with no recent acute infections or vaccinations were recruited as donors. Points from the study as a whole: Relative to memory subsets, naive subsets generally showed larger estimated richness.

V gene TRBV29-1 combines with J gene TRBJ2-1; the match to TRBD1 covers 8 bases. The sequencing sample was made of naive CD8+ T cells sorted from blood. The receptor was derived from a man aged 18-30 years in good health. CDR3 nucleotides: TGCAGCGTTGAACCGGGACAGGTTTACAATGAGCAGTTCTTC. This translates into CSVEPGQVYNEQFF.